This entry is about one TCR beta chain. The treatment denotes: roughly 18 received Ad26.COV2.S at low or high dose, single or two shots; several received placebo; per-sample allocation not given. Sampling was done on day 63 after the first vaccine or placebo injection. The protocol was immunoSEQ multiplex PCR, while the TCRdb copy is restricted to in-frame clones and leaves out a portion. The data contain some 340,000 clones, around four fifths of them singletons. These data are taken from a study of Ad26.COV2.S vaccination and SARS-CoV-2 variants. For the study at large: Sample donor was a member of the COV1001 Ad26.COV2.S trial arm.

The input for sequencing was peripheral blood, taken in a trial of Ad26.COV2.S vaccine versus placebo. The source is a person between 18 and 60 years old who received the Ad26.COV2.S COVID-19 vaccine or a placebo.

CDR3 bases: TGTGCCAGCAGTCCCGGACAGGGTCTTTACAATGAGCAGTTCTTC. This translates into CASSPGQGLYNEQFF. V usage is TRBV11-2 and J usage is TRBJ2-1, with TRBD1 matching over 8 bases. The CDR3 loop spans 15 amino acids. Trimming removed 6 bases from V and 4 bases from J; junction bases left unmatched: 8. Germline V lookup: CDR1 SGHAT, CDR2 FQNNGV.